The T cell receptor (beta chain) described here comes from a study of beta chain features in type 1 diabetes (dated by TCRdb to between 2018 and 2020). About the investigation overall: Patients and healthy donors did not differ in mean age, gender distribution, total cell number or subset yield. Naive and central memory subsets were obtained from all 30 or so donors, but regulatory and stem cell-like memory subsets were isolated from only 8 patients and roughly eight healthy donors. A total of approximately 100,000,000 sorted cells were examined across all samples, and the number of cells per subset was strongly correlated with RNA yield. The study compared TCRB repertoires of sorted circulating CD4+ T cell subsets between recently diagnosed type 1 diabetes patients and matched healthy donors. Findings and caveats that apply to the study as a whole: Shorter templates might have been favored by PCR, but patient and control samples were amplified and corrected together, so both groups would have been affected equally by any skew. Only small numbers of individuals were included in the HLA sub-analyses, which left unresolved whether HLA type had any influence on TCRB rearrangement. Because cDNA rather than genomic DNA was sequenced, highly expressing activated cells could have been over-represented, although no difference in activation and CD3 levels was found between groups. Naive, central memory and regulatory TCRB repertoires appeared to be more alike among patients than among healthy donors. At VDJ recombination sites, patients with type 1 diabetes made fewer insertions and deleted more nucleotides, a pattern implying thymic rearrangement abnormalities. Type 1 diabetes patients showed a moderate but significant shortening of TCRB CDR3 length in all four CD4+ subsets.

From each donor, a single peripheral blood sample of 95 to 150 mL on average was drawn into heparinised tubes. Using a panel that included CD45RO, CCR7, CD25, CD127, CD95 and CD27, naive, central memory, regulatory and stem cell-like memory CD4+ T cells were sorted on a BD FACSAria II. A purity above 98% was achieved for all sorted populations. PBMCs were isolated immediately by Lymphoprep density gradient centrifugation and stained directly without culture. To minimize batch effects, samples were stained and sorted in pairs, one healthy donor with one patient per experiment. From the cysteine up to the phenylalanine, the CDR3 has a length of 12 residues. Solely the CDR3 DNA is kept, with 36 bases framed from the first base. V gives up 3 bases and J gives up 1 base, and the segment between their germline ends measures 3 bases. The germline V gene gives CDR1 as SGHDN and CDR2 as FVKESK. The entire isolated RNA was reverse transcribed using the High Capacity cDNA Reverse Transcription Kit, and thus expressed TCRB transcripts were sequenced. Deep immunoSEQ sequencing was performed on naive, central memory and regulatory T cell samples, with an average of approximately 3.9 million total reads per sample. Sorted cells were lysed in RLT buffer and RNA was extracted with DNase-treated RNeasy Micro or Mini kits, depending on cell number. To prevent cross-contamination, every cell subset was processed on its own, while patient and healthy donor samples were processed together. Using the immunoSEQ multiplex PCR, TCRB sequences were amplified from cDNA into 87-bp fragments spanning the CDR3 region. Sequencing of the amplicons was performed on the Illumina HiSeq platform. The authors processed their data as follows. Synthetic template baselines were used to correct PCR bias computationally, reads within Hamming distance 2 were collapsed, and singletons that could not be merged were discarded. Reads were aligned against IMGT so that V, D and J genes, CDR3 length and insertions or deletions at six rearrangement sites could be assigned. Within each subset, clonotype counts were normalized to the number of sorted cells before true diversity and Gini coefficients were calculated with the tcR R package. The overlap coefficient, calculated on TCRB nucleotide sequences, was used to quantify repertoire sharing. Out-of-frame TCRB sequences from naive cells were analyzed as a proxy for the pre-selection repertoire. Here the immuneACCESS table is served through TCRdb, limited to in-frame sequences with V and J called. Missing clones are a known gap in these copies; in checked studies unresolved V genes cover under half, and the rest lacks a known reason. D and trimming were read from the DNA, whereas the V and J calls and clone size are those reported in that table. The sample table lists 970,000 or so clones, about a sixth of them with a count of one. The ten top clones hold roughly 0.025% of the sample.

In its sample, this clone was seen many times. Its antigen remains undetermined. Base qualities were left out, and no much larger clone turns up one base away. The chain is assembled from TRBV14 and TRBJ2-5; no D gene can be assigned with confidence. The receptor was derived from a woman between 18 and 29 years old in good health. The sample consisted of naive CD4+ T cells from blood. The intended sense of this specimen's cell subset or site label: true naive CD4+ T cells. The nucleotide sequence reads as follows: TGTGCCAGCAGCCACTCCCAAGAGACCCAGTACTTC. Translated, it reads CASSHSQETQYF.